Sequencing of this T cell receptor (beta chain) was carried out in a study of post-analysis software for immune sequencing data. Study-wide context: Included among the disease courses, which were recorded for the cohort, were relapsing-remitting, secondary progressive and progressive-relapsing multiple sclerosis.

Unique molecular identifiers had been added to the TCR beta cDNA libraries. TCRdb ran MiXCR on the PCR reads and lists one entry per CDR3 protein. The sample includes around 700,000 distinct CDR3 sequences, approximately 59% of them seen just once. Study-level points and caveats: Higher frequency in patients than in controls was seen for five TRBV segments, with TRBV5-6, TRBV5-1 and TRBV20-1 among them. Analysis by F measure revealed that same-batch samples clustered strongly together.

With respect to this clonotype: The antigen is undetermined.

Trimming took 7 bases from V and 11 from J, leaving 13 bases between them. The CDR3 is 11 residues long. Germline loops: CDR1 MGHDK, CDR2 SYGVNS. V gene TRBV25-1 combines with J gene TRBJ2-3; unclear D gene. The sequence was collected from a girl aged 2-9 years with multiple sclerosis. Sequenced input: blood. In DNA form, the CDR3 reads TGTGCCAGCATGATGGCATACGAGCAGTATTTT. Amino acids: CASMMAYEQYF. Together with reference TRBV25-1 and TRBJ2-3, the CDR3 gives the full variable domain: EADIYQTPRYLVIGTGKKITLECSQTMGHDKMYWYQQDPGMELHLIHYSYGVNSTEKGDLSSESTVSRIRTEHFPLTLESARPSHTSQYLCASMMAYEQYFGPGTRLTVL.